The 9 T cell receptor beta chains presented below share a single source sample, sequenced in a study of cytomegalovirus exposure and HLA in healthy donors. PCR employed 60 Vbeta and 13 Jbeta primers. The protocol was immunoSEQ multiplex PCR, while the TCRdb copy is restricted to in-frame clones and leaves out a portion. The sample has some 110,000 clones; 80% to 85% are singletons. Sequenced input: PBMCs. All receptors come from a man aged 25-40 years in good health and CMV-seropositive.

This rearrangement joins TRBV5-1 to TRBJ2-3, with 8 bases lining up with TRBD2. V lost 0 bases, J lost 1 base, and 4 bases stayed unmatched. CDR1 is SGHRS, CDR2 YFSETQ, per germline. CDR3 length equals 16 residues. The CDR3 protein is CASSLAPGGRTDTQYF. The CDR3, as DNA: TGCGCCAGCAGCTTGGCGCCGGGAGGGCGCACAGATACGCAGTATTTT. Together with reference TRBV5-1 and TRBJ2-3, the CDR3 gives the full variable domain: KAGVTQTPRYLIKTRGQQVTLSCSPISGHRSVSWYQQTPGQGLQFLFEYFSETQRNKGNFPGRFSGRQFSNSRSEMNVSTLELGDSALYLCASSLAPGGRTDTQYFGPGTRLTVL.

The genes are TRBV27 and TRBJ1-4; 7 nucleotides line up with TRBD1. The ends lost 6 bases at V and 8 bases at J; junction bases unmatched: 12. CDR1 is MNHEY, CDR2 SMNVEV, per germline (reference sequence). This CDR3 has 15 amino acids. The CDR3 nucleotides are TGTGCCAGCAGCCAAGATGACAGGGTCGGGGAAAAACTGTTTTTT. Translated: CASSQDDRVGEKLFF.

The J gene is TRBJ1-1, the V gene TRBV19, with TRBD1 as a possible D gene (6 bases). V was clipped by 5 bases and J by 3 bases, with 16 bases between them. Germline CDR1 LNHDA, CDR2 SQIVND (reference sequence). This CDR3 spans 15 amino acids. The CDR3 nucleotides read TGTGCCAGTAGTCAATCACAGGGATGGGACACTGAAGCTTTCTTT. Translated: CASSQSQGWDTEAFF. The full variable domain, rest sourced from reference TRBV19 and TRBJ1-1, is DGGITQSPKYLFRKEGQNVTLSCEQNLNHDAMYWYRQDPGQGLRLIYYSQIVNDFQKGDIAEGYSVSREKKESFPLTVTSAQKNPTAFYLCASSQSQGWDTEAFFGQGTRLTVV.

The chain is built from TRBV9 and TRBJ2-1, with a weak D call TRBD1 (5 bases). CDR3 size: 14 residues. Looked up from germline, CDR1 is SGDLS and CDR2 is YYNGEE. V lost 1 base to trimming and J lost 3 bases, with 8 bases between them. CDR3: CASSVQGSYNEQFF. Written as DNA, the CDR3 is TGTGCCAGCAGCGTACAGGGAAGCTACAATGAGCAGTTCTTC.

This rearrangement joins TRBV19 to TRBJ1-1; 8 nucleotides match TRBD1. The CDR3 has 13 residues. CDR1 is LNHDA, CDR2 SQIVND, per germline (reference sequence). Unmatched junction bases numbered 7, after V lost 7 bases and J lost 6 bases. CDR3 in amino acids: CASNRQGYAEAFF. The CDR3 nucleotides are TGTGCCAGTAATAGACAGGGGTACGCTGAAGCTTTCTTT.

V usage is TRBV5-5 and J usage is TRBJ1-4; tentatively, D is TRBD1 (5 bases). In germline, CDR1 is SGHKS, CDR2 YYEKEE (reference sequence). CDR3 length: 15 residues. Trimming shortened V by 4 bases and J by 7 bases, and 17 bases separated the two germline ends. In DNA, the CDR3 is TGTGCCAGCAGCGACCGGGGGAGAGGTTCTGAAAAACTGTTTTTT. Translating gives CASSDRGRGSEKLFF.

The chain links TRBV10-2 to TRBJ1-5; maybe TRBD1 (6 bases). Trimming took 6 bases from V and 3 from J, leaving 9 bases between them. The germline V gene encodes CDR1 WSHSY and CDR2 SAAADI. CDR3 length: 13 amino acids. The CDR3 DNA is TGCGCCAGCAGCGGACAGTACAATCAGCCCCAGCATTTT. Protein product: CASSGQYNQPQHF.

This CDR3 reads CASSPRPRENYGYTF. CDR3 bases: TGTGCCAGCAGCCCACGTCCCAGGGAAAACTATGGCTACACCTTC. This chain connects TRBV7-2 to TRBJ1-2, with a weak D call TRBD1 (5 bases). V shed 5 bases and J shed 2 bases, with 15 bases lying between them. Looked up from germline, CDR1 is SGHTA and CDR2 is FQGNSA. This CDR3 region has 15 residues. The entire variable domain, with the rest obtained from reference TRBV7-2 and TRBJ1-2, is as follows: GAGVSQSPSNKVTEKGKDVELRCDPISGHTALYWYRQSLGQGLEFLIYFQGNSAPDKSGLPSDRFSAERTGGSVSTLTIQRTQQEDSAVYLCASSPRPRENYGYTFGSGTRLTVV.

The gene calls are TRBV5-4 and TRBJ2-3; 8 bases map to TRBD2. This CDR3 region has 16 residues. Germline trimming cut 3 bases from V and 1 base from J; bases unmatched to any gene: 7. Germline values: CDR1 SGHNT, CDR2 YYREEE (reference sequence). The CDR3 loop reads CASSSVTGGRTDTQYF. Here the CDR3 DNA reads TGTGCCAGCAGCTCAGTAACGGGAGGGCGCACAGATACGCAGTATTTT.